This passage covers 12 T cell receptor beta chains from one sample sequenced in a study of cytomegalovirus exposure and HLA in healthy donors. Primers included in the PCR were 60 Vbeta and 13 Jbeta primers. Clones were read by immunoSEQ multiplex PCR, and TCRdb kept only the in-frame ones, dropping some. Altogether 100,000 to 150,000 clones are present, around 80% being singletons, with the ten largest covering less than 2%. Sequencing was carried out using PBMCs. The receptors derive from a man aged 50-59 years in good health and CMV-seronegative.

The V call is TRBV11-2, the J call TRBJ2-7; D is unresolved. CDR3 size: 14 residues. The V gene's germline CDR1 is SGHAT and CDR2 FQNNGV. The V gene lost 1 base and the J gene lost 0 bases, with 7 bases spanning the gap. The chain's CDR3 is CASSLGPSSYEQYV. Here the CDR3 DNA reads TGTGCCAGCAGCTTAGGCCCTAGCTCCTACGAGCAGTACGTC.

CDR3 bases: TGTGCCAGTACCTACAGGGGTAGCAATCAGCCCCAGCATTTT. Protein: CASTYRGSNQPQHF. The V gene is TRBV19, the J gene TRBJ1-5, with 7 bases identical to TRBD1. This CDR3 spans 14 amino acids. CDR1 is LNHDA and CDR2 is SQIVND in the germline V gene (reference sequence). V gave up 7 bases and J gave up 0 bases; unmatched junction bases: 3.

This clone was seen once. The V gene is TRBV7-2, the J gene TRBJ1-1; D not resolved. Germline V gives CDR1 SGHTA, CDR2 FQGNSA. V dropped 3 bases and J dropped 3 bases, with 11 bases sitting between them. This CDR3 is 14 amino acids long. The CDR3 region has the DNA TGTGCCAGCAGCTTTGTATCCGAGGACACTGAAGCTTTCTTT. Its translation: CASSFVSEDTEAFF.

In DNA, the CDR3 is TGTGCCAGCAGCATCCAAACAGGGTTGGGTAATGAAAAACTGTTTTTT. It translates to CASSIQTGLGNEKLFF. V usage is TRBV28 and J usage is TRBJ1-4, with D perhaps matching TRBD1 (6 bases). V lost 6 bases and J lost 4, with 18 bases in between. Germline V CDR1 and CDR2: MDHEN, SYDVKM. There are 16 residues in the CDR3.

This clone was seen a few times. J is TRBJ1-2 and V is TRBV4-3, with a possible D match to TRBD1 (5 bases). V lost 0 bases, J lost 13 bases, and 15 bases lay in between. CDR1 is LGHNA and CDR2 is YSLEER in the germline V gene. The CDR3 totals 13 residues. The CDR3: CASSQDRDSGCTF. The CDR3 region has the DNA TGCGCCAGCAGCCAAGACCGGGACTCTGGATGCACCTTC.

This chain links TRBV9 with TRBJ2-5; no firm D call. Germline CDR1 and CDR2: SGDLS and YYNGEE. There are 12 residues in the CDR3. Between the trimmed V and J ends, which lost 0 bases and 8 bases, there was a span of 8 bases. CDR3 nucleotides: TGTGCCAGCAGCGTAGACGACTCCACCCAGTACTTC. It encodes CASSVDDSTQYF.

The count of this clone is one. The rearrangement joins TRBV7-2 to TRBJ2-7; a possible D gene is TRBD2 (6 bases). There are 15 residues in the CDR3. Between the trimmed V and J ends, which lost 3 bases and 3 bases, there was a span of 15 bases. CDR1 and CDR2 from the germline V gene are SGHTA and FQGNSA. The CDR3 DNA reads TGTGCCAGCAGCTTTCAACCGGGGGTAAACTACGAGCAGTACTTC. It encodes CASSFQPGVNYEQYF. The full variable domain, rest sourced from reference TRBV7-2 and TRBJ2-7, is GAGVSQSPSNKVTEKGKDVELRCDPISGHTALYWYRQSLGQGLEFLIYFQGNSAPDKSGLPSDRFSAERTGGSVSTLTIQRTQQEDSAVYLCASSFQPGVNYEQYFGPGTRLTVT.

J is TRBJ2-3 and V is TRBV7-9, with 11 nucleotides matching TRBD2. CDR1 and CDR2 from the germline V gene are SEHNR and FQNEAQ (reference sequence). This CDR3 has 14 residues. J lost 4 bases, V lost 5 bases, and 2 bases had no gene match. The chain's CDR3 is CASSPTSGADTQYF. The CDR3 DNA is TGTGCCAGCAGCCCGACTAGCGGGGCAGATACGCAGTATTTT.

This clone was seen a single time. The chain carries TRBV5-1 and TRBJ2-3, with D tentatively TRBD2 (6 bases). Germline values: CDR1 SGHRS, CDR2 YFSETQ. V gave up 4 bases and J gave up 2 bases, with 26 bases separating them. The CDR3 consists of 19 residues. The CDR3 region is CASSQRGGDEGTITDTQYF. The CDR3 coding sequence is TGCGCCAGCAGCCAGCGAGGAGGGGACGAGGGTACTATCACAGATACGCAGTATTTT.

Worth noting for this clone: This specimen includes other DNA sequences encoding the same CDR3. The chain couples TRBV5-1 to TRBJ1-4; TRBD1 aligns across 9 bases. The CDR3 runs 14 residues. The germline gives CDR1 SGHRS, CDR2 YFSETQ. V trimming: 3 bases; J trimming: 5 bases; junction bases outside the gene matches: 2. The CDR3 DNA sequence: TGCGCCAGCAGCTCGGGGACAGGGAATGAAAAACTGTTTTTT. Translated, it gives CASSSGTGNEKLFF.

This clone was seen more than once but under ten times. The rearrangement links TRBV2 to TRBJ2-2, with D possibly matching TRBD1 (5 bases). Germline V gene data show CDR1 as SNHLY and CDR2 as FYNNEI. V lost 5 bases, J lost 5 bases, and 15 bases lay in between. The length of the CDR3 is 15 residues. Here the CDR3 reads CASSYTRVRTGELFF. The DNA of the CDR3 is TGTGCCAGCAGTTATACCAGGGTCCGGACCGGGGAGCTGTTTTTT.

This clone was seen more than once but under ten times. The chain links TRBV5-1 to TRBJ2-3; 7 nucleotides align to TRBD1. V was clipped by 0 bases and J by 5 bases; unmatched bases: 6. Germline lookup yields CDR1 SGHRS and CDR2 YFSETQ. This CDR3 region has 15 residues. CDR3 nucleotides: TGCGCCAGCAGCTTGGACAGGGGAGCTATAGATACGCAGTATTTT. Translation: CASSLDRGAIDTQYF.